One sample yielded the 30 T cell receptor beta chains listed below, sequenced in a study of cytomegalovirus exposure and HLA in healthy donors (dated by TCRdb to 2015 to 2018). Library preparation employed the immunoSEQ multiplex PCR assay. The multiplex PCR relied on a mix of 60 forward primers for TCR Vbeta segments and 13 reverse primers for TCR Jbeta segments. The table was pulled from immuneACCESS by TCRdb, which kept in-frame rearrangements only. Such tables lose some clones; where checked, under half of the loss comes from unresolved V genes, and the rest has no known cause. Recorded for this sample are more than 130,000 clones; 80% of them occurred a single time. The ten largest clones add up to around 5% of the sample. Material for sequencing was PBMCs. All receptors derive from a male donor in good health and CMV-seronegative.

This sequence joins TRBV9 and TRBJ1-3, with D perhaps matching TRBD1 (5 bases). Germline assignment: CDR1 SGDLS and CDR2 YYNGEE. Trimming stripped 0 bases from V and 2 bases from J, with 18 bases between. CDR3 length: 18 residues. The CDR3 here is CASSVEGAGSIAGNTIYF. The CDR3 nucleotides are TGTGCCAGCAGCGTAGAAGGGGCAGGGTCTATCGCTGGAAACACCATATATTTT.

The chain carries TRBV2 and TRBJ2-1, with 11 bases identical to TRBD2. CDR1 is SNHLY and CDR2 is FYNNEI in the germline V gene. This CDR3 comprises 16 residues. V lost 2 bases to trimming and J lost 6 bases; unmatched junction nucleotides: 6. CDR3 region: CASSESLAGGSNEQFF. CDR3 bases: TGTGCCAGCAGTGAATCCTTAGCGGGGGGGAGCAATGAGCAGTTCTTC.

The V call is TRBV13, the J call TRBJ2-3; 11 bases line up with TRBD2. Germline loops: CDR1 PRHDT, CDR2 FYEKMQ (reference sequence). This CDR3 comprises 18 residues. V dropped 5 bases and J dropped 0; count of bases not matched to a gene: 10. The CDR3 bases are TGTGCCAGCAGCCAGCGGCTAGCGGGGGGAACTAGCACAGATACGCAGTATTTT. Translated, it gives CASSQRLAGGTSTDTQYF.

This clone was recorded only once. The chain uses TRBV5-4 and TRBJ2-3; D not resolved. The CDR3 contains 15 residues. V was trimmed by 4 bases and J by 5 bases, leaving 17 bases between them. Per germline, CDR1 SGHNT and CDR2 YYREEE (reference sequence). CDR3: CASSHPGSSVDTQYF. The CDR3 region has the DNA TGTGCCAGCAGCCACCCCGGGTCGAGCGTAGATACGCAGTATTTT.

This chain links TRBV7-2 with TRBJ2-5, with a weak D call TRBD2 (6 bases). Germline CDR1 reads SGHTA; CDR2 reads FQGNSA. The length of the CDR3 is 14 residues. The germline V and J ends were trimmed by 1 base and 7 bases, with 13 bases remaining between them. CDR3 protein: CASSLVRGLRTQYF. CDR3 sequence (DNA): TGTGCCAGCAGCTTAGTGCGGGGCCTGAGGACCCAGTACTTC.

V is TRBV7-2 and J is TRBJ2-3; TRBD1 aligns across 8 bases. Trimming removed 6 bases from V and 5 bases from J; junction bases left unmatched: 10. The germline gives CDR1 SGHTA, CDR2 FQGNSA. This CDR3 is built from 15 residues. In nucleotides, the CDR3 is TGTGCCAGCAGTTTCCAGGGGGCGACGGGAGATACGCAGTATTTT. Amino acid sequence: CASSFQGATGDTQYF. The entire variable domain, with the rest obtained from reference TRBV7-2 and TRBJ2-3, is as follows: GAGVSQSPSNKVTEKGKDVELRCDPISGHTALYWYRQSLGQGLEFLIYFQGNSAPDKSGLPSDRFSAERTGGSVSTLTIQRTQQEDSAVYLCASSFQGATGDTQYFGPGTRLTVL.

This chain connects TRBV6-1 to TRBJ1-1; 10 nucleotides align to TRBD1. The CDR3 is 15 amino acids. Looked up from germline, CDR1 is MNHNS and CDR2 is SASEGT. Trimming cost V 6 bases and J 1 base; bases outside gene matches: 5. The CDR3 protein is CASRADRGRNTEAFF. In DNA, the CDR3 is TGTGCCAGCAGGGCTGACAGGGGGCGGAACACTGAAGCTTTCTTT.

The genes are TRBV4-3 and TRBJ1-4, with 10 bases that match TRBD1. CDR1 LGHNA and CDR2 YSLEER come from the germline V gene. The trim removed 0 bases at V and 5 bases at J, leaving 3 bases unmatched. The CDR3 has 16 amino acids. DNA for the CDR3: TGCGCCAGCAGCCAAGAAGGGGACAGGGGAAATGAAAAACTGTTTTTT. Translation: CASSQEGDRGNEKLFF.

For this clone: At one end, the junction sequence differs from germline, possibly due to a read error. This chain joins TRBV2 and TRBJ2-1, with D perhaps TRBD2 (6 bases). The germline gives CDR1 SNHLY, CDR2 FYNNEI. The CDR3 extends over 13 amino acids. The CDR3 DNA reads TGTGCCAACAGTGAAGAGGCGGGGTATGAGCAGTTCTTC. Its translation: CANSEEAGYEQFF.

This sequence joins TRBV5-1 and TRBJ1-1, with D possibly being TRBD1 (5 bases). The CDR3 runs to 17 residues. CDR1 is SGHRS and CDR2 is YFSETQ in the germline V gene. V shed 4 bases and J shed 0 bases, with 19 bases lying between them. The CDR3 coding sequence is TGCGCCAGCAGCACCGGCCAGGGTGCTTTCATGAACACTGAAGCTTTCTTT. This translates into CASSTGQGAFMNTEAFF.

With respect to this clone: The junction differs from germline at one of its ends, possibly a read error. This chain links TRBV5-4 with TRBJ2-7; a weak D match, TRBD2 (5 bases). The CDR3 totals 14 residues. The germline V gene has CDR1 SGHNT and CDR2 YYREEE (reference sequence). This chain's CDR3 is CASTLDLVRGEQYF. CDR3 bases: TGTGCCAGCACCTTGGACCTCGTCCGAGGGGAGCAGTACTTC.

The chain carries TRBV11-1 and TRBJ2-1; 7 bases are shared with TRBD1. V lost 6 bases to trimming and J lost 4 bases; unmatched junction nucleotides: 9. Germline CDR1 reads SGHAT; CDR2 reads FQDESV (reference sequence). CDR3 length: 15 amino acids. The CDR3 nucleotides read TGTGCCAGCAGTTTACCGGGACAGAGATACAATGAGCAGTTCTTC. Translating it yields CASSLPGQRYNEQFF.

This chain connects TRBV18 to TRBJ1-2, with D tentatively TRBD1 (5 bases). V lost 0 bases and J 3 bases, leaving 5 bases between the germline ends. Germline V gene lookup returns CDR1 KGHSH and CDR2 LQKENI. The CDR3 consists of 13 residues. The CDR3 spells CASSPPGDYGYTF. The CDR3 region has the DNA TGTGCCAGCTCACCACCAGGGGACTATGGCTACACCTTC.

The CDR3 reads CATSRDLVRDTGELFF. For the CDR3, the DNA is TGTGCCACCAGCAGAGATCTTGTCAGGGACACCGGGGAGCTGTTTTTT. The chain joins TRBV15 to TRBJ2-2; possibly TRBD1 for D (5 bases). Germline CDR1 and CDR2: LNHNV and YYDKDF (reference sequence). This CDR3 region has 16 residues. V was pared by 0 bases and J by 3 bases, with 11 bases between.

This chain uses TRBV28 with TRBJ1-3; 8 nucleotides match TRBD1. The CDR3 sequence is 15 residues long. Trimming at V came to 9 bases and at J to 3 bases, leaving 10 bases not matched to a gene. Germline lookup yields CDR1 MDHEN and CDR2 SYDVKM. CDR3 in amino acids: CASKPAGGGGNTIYF. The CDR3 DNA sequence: TGTGCCAGTAAACCCGCAGGGGGCGGTGGAAACACCATATATTTT.

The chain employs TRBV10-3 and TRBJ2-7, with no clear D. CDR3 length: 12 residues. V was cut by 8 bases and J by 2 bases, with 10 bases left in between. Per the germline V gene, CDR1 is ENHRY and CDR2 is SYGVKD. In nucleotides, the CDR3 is TGTGCCATCGGTCAGGAAACCTACGAGCAGTACTTC. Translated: CAIGQETYEQYF.

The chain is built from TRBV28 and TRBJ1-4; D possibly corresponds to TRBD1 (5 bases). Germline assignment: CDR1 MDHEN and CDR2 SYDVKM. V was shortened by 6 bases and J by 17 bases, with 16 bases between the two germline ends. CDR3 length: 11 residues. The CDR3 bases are TGTGCCAGCAGCTTTGACCGACAGAGTTTTTTT. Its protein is CASSFDRQSFF.

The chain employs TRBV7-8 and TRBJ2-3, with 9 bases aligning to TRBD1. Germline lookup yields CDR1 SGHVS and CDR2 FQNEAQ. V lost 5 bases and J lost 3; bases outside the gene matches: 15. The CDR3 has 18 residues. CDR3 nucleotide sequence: TGTGCCAGCAGCCCTCGTCCCGGGACAGGGAGGAGGACAGATACGCAGTATTTT. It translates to CASSPRPGTGRRTDTQYF. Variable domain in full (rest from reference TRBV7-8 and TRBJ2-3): GAGVSQSPRYKVAKRGQDVALRCDPISGHVSLFWYQQALGQGPEFLTYFQNEAQLDKSGLPSDRFFAERPEGSVSTLKIQRTQQEDSAVYLCASSPRPGTGRRTDTQYFGPGTRLTVL.

The CDR3: CASSELGGRNEKLFF. CDR3 coding DNA: TGTGCCAGCAGTGAACTCGGGGGGAGGAATGAAAAACTGTTTTTT. This chain uses TRBV25-1 with TRBJ1-4; maybe TRBD1 (5 bases). The V gene lost 2 bases and the J gene lost 5 bases, with 12 bases spanning the gap. CDR3 length: 15 residues. The V gene's germline CDR1 is MGHDK and CDR2 SYGVNS.

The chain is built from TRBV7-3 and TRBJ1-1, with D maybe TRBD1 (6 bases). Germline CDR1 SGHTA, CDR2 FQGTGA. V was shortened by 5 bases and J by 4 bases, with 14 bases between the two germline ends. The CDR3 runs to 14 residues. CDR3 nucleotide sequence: TGTGCCAGCAGCCAGCAGGGGAGTAGCACTGAAGCTTTCTTT. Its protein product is CASSQQGSSTEAFF.

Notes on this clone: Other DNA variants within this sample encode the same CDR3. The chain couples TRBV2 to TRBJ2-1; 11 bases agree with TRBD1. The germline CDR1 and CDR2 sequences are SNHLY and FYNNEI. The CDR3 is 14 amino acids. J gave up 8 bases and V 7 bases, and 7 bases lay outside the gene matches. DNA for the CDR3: TGTGCCAGCAAGCGGGACAGGGGGAGCGATGAGCAGTTCTTC. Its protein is CASKRDRGSDEQFF.

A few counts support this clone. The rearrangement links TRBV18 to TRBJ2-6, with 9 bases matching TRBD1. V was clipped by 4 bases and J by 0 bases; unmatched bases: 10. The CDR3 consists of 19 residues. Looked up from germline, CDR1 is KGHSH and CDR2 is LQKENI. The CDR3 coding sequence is TGTGCCAGCTCACTAAAAAGGGACAGGGCCCACTCTGGGGCCAACGTCCTGACTTTC. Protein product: CASSLKRDRAHSGANVLTF. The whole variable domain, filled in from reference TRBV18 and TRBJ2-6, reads NAGVMQNPRHLVRRRGQEARLRCSPMKGHSHVYWYRQLPEEGLKFMVYLQKENIIDESGMPKERFSAEFPKEGPSILRIQQVVRGDSAAYFCASSLKRDRAHSGANVLTFGAGSRLTVL.

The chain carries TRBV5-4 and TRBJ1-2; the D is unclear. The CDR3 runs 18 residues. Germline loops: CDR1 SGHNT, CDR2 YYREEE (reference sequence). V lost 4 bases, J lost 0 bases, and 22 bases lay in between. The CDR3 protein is CASSRRAGVYITNYGYTF. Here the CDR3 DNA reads TGTGCCAGCAGCCGAAGGGCGGGCGTCTACATAACTAACTATGGCTACACCTTC.

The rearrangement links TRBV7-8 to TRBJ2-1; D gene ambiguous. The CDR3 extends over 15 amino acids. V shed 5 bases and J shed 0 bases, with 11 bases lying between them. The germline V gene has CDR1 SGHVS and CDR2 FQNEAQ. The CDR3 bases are TGTGCCAGCAGCCGTAGTCTAAGCTCCTACAATGAGCAGTTCTTC. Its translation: CASSRSLSSYNEQFF.

CDR3 region: CASSEAPDRNMNTEAFF. As DNA, the CDR3 is TGTGCCAGCAGTGAAGCTCCGGACAGAAACATGAACACTGAAGCTTTCTTT. V usage is TRBV2 and J usage is TRBJ1-1; tentative D call: TRBD1 (6 bases). CDR1 and CDR2 from the germline V gene are SNHLY and FYNNEI. V dropped 0 bases and J dropped 0 bases, with 14 bases sitting between them. This CDR3 has 17 residues.

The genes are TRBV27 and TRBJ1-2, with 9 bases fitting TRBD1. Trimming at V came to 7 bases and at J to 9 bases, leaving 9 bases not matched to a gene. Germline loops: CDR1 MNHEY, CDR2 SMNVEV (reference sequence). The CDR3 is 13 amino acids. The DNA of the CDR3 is TGTGCCAGCATGTTAACAGGGGGCGCGAGCTACACCTTC. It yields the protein CASMLTGGASYTF.

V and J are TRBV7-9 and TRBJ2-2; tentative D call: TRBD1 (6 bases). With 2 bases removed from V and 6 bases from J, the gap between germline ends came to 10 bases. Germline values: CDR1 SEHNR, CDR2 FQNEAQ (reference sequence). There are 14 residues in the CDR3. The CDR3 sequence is CASSLLTGPGELFF. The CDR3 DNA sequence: TGTGCCAGCAGCTTATTGACAGGTCCCGGGGAGCTGTTTTTT.

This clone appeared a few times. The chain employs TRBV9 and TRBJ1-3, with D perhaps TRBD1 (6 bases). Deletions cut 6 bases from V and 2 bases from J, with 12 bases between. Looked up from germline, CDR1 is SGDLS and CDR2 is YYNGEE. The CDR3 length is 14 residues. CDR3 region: CASNRDVTGNTIYF. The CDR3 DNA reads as TGTGCCAGCAACAGGGACGTCACTGGAAACACCATATATTTT.

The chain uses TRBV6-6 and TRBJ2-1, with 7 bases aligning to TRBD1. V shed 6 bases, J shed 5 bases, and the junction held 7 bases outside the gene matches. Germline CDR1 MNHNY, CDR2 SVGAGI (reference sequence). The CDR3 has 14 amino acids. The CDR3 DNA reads TGTGCCAGCAGGGGACAGTTCGGAGACAATGAGCAGTTCTTC. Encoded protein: CASRGQFGDNEQFF.

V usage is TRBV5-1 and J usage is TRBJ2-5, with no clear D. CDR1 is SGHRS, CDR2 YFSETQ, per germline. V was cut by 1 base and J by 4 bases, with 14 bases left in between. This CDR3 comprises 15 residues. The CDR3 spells CASSLNPGRRETQYF. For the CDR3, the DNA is TGCGCCAGCAGCTTGAATCCCGGAAGGAGAGAGACCCAGTACTTC.